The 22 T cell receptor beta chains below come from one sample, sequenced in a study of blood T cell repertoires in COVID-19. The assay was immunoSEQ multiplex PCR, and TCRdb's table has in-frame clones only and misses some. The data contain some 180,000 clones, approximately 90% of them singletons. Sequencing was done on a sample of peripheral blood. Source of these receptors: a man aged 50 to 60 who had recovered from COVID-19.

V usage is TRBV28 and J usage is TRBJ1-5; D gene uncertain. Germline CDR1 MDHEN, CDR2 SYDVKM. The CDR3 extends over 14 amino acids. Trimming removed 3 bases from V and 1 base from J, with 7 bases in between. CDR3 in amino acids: CASSLGGSNQPQHF. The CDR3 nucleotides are TGTGCCAGCAGTTTGGGCGGGAGCAATCAGCCCCAGCATTTT.

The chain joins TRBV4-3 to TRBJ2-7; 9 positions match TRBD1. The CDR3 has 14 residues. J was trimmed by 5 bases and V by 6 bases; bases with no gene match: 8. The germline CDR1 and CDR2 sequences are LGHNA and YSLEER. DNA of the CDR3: TGCGCCAGCAGTCTGGGACAGGGCTTGGACGAGCAGTACTTC. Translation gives CASSLGQGLDEQYF.

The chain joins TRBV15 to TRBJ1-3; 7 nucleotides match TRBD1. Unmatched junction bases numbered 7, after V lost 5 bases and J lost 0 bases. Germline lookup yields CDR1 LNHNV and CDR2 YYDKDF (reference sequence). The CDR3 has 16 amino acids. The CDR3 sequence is CATSGRTGDSGNTIYF. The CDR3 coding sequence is TGTGCCACCAGCGGGAGGACAGGAGACTCTGGAAACACCATATATTTT. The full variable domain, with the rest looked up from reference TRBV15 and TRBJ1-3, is DAMVIQNPRYQVTQFGKPVTLSCSQTLNHNVMYWYQQKSSQAPKLLFHYYDKDFNNEADTPDNFQSRRPNTSFCFLDIRSPGLGDTAMYLCATSGRTGDSGNTIYFGEGSWLTVV.

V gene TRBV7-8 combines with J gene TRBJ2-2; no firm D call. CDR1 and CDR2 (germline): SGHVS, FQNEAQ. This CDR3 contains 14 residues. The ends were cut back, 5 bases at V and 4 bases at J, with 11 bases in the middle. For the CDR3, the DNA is TGTGCCAGCAGCCCTGAGACAATCACCGGGGAGCTGTTTTTT. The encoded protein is CASSPETITGELFF.

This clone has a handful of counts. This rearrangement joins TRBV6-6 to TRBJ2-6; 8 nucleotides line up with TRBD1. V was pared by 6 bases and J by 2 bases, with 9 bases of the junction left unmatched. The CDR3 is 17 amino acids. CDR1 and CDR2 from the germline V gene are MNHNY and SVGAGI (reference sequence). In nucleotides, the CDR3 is TGTGCCAGCAGCCGACAGGGGCTCGTAACTGGGGCCAACGTCCTGACTTTC. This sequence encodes CASSRQGLVTGANVLTF.

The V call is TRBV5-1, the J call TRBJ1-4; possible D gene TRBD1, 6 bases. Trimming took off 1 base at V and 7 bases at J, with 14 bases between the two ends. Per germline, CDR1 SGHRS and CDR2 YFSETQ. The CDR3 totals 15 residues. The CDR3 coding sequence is TGCGCCAGCAGCTTGCAGGGGCGGTGGGGTGAAAAACTGTTTTTT. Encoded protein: CASSLQGRWGEKLFF.

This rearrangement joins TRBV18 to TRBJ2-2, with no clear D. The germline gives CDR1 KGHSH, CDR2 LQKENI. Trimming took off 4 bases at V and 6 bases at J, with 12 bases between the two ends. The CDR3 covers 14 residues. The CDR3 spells CASSLQAPAGELFF. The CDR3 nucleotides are TGTGCCAGCTCACTCCAAGCTCCCGCCGGGGAGCTGTTTTTT.

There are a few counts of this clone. The CDR3 bases are TGTGCCAGCAGTGAATGGAGCTACGAGCAGTACTTC. Amino acids: CASSEWSYEQYF. The chain carries TRBV6-1 and TRBJ2-7; D is uncertain. Trimming stripped 2 bases from V and 3 bases from J, with 5 bases between. CDR3 length: 12 amino acids. Germline assignment: CDR1 MNHNS and CDR2 SASEGT.

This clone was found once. The DNA of the CDR3 is TGCAGCGTTGAACAGATGAACACTGAAGCTTTCTTT. It encodes CSVEQMNTEAFF. The chain joins TRBV29-1 to TRBJ1-1; D not certain. CDR3 length equals 12 residues. CDR1 and CDR2 (germline): SQVTM, ANQGSEA. Deletions cut 2 bases from V and 0 bases from J, with 4 bases between.

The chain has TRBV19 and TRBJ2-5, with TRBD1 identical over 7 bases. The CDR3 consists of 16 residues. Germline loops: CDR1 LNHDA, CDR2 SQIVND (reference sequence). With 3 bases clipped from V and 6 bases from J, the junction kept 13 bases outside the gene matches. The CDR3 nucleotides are TGTGCCAGTAGTATCAGAAAGACAGGGATTTTAAAGACCCAGTACTTC. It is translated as CASSIRKTGILKTQYF.

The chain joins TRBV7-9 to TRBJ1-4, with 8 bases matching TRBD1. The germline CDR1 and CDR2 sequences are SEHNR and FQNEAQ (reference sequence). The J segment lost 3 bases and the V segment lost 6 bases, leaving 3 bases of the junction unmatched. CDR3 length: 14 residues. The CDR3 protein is CASSPGGPNEKLFF. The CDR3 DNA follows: TGTGCCAGCAGTCCAGGGGGCCCTAATGAAAAACTGTTTTTT. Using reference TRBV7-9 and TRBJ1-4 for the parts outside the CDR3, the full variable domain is DTGVSQNPRHKITKRGQNVTFRCDPISEHNRLYWYRQTLGQGPEFLTYFQNEAQLEKSRLLSDRFSAERPKGSFSTLEIQRTEQGDSAMYLCASSPGGPNEKLFFGSGTQLSVL.

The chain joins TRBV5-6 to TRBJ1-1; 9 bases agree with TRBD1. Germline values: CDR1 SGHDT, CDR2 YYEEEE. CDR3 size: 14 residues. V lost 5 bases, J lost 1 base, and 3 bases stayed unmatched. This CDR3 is CASSRDRANTEAFF. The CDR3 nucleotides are TGTGCCAGCAGTCGGGACAGGGCGAACACTGAAGCTTTCTTT. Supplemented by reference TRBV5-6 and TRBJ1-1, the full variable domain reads DAGVTQSPTHLIKTRGQQVTLRCSPKSGHDTVSWYQQALGQGPQFIFQYYEEEERQRGNFPDRFSGHQFPNYSSELNVNALLLGDSALYLCASSRDRANTEAFFGQGTRLTVV.

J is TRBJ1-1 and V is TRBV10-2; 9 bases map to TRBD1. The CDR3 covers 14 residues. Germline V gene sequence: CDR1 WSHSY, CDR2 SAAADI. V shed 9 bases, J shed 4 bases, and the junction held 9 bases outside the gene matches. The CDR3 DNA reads TGCGCCAGTTCAACTCCGGGACAGGGCACTGAAGCTTTCTTT. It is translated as CASSTPGQGTEAFF.

The CDR3 coding sequence is TGTGCCAGTAGTCCCGGACAGGTCGTTGGGGCGACCCAGTACTTC. It yields the protein CASSPGQVVGATQYF. This chain joins TRBV19 and TRBJ2-5; 7 nucleotides align to TRBD1. The CDR3 runs to 15 residues. Unmatched junction bases numbered 13, after V lost 5 bases and J lost 7 bases. Germline CDR1 reads LNHDA; CDR2 reads SQIVND (reference sequence).

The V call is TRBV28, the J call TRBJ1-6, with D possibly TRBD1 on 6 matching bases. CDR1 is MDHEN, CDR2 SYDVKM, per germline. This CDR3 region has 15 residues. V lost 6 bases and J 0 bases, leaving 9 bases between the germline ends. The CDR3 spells CASRGTSSYNSPLHF. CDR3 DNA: TGTGCCAGCAGGGGGACAAGCTCCTATAATTCACCCCTCCACTTT.

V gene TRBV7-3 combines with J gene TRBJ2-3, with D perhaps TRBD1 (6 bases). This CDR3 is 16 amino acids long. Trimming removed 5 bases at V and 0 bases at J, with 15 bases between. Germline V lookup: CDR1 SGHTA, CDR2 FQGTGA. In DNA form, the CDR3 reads TGTGCCAGCAGCCTCGAGGGGGATTCCAGCACAGATACGCAGTATTTT. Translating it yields CASSLEGDSSTDTQYF.

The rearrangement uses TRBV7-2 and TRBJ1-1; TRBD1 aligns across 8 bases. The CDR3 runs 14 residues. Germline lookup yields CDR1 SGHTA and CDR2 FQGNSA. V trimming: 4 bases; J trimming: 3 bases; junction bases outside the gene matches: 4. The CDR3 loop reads CASSSQGGDTEAFF. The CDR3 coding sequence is TGTGCCAGCAGCTCACAGGGGGGAGACACTGAAGCTTTCTTT.

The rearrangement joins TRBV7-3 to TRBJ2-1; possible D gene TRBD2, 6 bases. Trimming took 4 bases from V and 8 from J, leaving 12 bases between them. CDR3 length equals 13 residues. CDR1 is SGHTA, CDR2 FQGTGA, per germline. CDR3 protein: CASSWAGRDEQFF. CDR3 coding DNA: TGTGCCAGCAGCTGGGCGGGGCGGGATGAGCAGTTCTTC.

The CDR3 DNA is TGTGCCAGCAGTGGGGGGGGCGCCTGGGACACTGAAGCTTTCTTT. This translates into CASSGGGAWDTEAFF. The gene calls are TRBV2 and TRBJ1-1, with a weak D call TRBD1 (6 bases). CDR1 SNHLY and CDR2 FYNNEI come from the germline V gene. The CDR3 contains 15 residues. Trimming pared 4 bases from V and 3 bases from J, leaving 15 bases between.

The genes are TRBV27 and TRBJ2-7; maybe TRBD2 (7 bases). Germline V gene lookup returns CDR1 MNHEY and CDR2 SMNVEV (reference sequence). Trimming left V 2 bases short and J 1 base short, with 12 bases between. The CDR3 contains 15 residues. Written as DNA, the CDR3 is TGTGCCAGCAGTTTAGAGGGGGGGGCTTCCTACGAGCAGTACTTC. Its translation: CASSLEGGASYEQYF.

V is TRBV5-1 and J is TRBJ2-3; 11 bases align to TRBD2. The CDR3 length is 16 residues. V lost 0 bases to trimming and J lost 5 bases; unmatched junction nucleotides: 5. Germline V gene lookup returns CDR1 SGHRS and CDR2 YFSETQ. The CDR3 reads CASSLVTSGVGDTQYF. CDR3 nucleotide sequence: TGCGCCAGCAGCTTGGTGACTAGCGGGGTTGGAGATACGCAGTATTTT.

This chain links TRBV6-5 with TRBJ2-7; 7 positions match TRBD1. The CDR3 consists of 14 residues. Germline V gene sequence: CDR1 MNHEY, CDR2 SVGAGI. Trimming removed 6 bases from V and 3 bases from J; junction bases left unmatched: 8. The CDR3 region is CASRGTTGIYEQYF. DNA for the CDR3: TGTGCCAGCAGGGGAACGACAGGGATCTACGAGCAGTACTTC.